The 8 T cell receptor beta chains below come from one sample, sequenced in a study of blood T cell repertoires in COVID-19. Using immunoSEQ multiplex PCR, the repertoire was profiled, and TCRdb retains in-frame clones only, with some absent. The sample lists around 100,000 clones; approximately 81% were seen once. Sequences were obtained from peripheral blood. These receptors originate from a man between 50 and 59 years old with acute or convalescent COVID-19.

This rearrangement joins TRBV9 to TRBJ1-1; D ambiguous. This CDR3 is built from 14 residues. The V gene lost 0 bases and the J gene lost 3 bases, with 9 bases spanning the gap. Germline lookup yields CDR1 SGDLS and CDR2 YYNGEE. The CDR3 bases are TGTGCCAGCAGCGTAGTAGAGTTGTACACTGAAGCTTTCTTT. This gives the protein CASSVVELYTEAFF.

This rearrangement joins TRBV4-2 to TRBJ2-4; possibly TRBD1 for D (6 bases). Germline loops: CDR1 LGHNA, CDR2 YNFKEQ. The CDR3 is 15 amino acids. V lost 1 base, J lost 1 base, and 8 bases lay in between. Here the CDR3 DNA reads TGTGCCAGCAGCCAAGCAGGGGTGGCCAAAAACATTCAGTACTTC. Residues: CASSQAGVAKNIQYF.

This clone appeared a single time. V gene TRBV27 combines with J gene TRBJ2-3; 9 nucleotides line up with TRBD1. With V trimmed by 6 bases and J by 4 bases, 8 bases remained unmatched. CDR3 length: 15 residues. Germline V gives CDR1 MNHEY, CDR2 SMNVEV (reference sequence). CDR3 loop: CASRTGQGFADTQYF. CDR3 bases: TGTGCCAGCAGGACCGGACAGGGGTTTGCAGATACGCAGTATTTT.

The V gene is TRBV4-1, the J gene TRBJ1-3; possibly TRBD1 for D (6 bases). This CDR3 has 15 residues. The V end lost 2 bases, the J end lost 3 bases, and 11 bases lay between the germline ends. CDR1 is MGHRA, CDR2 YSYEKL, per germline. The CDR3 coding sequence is TGCGCCAGCAGCCAATATCAGGGGATTGGAAACACCATATATTTT. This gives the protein CASSQYQGIGNTIYF.

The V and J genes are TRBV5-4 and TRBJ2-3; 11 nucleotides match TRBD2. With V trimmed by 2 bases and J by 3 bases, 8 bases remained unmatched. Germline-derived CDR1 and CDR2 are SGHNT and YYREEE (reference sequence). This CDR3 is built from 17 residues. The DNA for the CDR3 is TGTGCCAGCAGCTTCCCTGGGACTAGCGGCAAGACAGATACGCAGTATTTT. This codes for CASSFPGTSGKTDTQYF.

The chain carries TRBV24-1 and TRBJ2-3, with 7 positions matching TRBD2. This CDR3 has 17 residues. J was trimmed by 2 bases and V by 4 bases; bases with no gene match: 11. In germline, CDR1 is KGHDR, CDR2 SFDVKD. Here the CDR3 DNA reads TGTGCCACCAGTGACCCACCGGGACGGGGGGACACAGATACGCAGTATTTT. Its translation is CATSDPPGRGDTDTQYF.

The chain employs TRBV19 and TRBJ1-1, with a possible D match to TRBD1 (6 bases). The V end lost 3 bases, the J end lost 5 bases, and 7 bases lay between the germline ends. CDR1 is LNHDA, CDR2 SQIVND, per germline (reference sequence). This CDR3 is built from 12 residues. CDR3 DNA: TGTGCCAGTAGTATGGGGGCAACTGAAGCTTTCTTT. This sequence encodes CASSMGATEAFF.

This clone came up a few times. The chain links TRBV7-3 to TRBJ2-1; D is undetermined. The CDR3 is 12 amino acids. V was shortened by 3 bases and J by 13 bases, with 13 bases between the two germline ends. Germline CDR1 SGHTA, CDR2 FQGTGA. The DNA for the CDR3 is TGTGCCAGCAGCTTTAGAGGTTCCCCCCAGTTCTTC. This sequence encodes CASSFRGSPQFF.